The T cell receptor (beta chain) described here comes from a study of blood T cell repertoires in COVID-19. Across the study: Samples representing acute and convalescent COVID-19 were sourced from the United States, Italy and Spain.

The assay was immunoSEQ multiplex PCR, and TCRdb's table has in-frame clones only and misses some. In the table there are tens of thousands of clones, 70% to 90% of which are singletons. V was trimmed by 3 bases and J by 2 bases, leaving 14 bases between them. CDR1 and CDR2 (germline): PRHDT, FYEKMQ (reference sequence). The CDR3 runs 16 residues. The rearrangement joins TRBV13 to TRBJ2-1; D uncertain. The sample comprised peripheral blood. The TCR originated in a man aged 50 or older with active COVID-19. Here the CDR3 DNA reads TGTGCCAGCAGCTTCGCCCATAGTGGTACCTACAATGAGCAGTTCTTC. Its protein is CASSFAHSGTYNEQFF. The full variable domain, rest sourced from reference TRBV13 and TRBJ2-1, is AAGVIQSPRHLIKEKRETATLKCYPIPRHDTVYWYQQGPGQDPQFLISFYEKMQSDKGSIPDRFSAQQFSDYHSELNMSSLELGDSALYFCASSFAHSGTYNEQFFGPGTRLTVL.